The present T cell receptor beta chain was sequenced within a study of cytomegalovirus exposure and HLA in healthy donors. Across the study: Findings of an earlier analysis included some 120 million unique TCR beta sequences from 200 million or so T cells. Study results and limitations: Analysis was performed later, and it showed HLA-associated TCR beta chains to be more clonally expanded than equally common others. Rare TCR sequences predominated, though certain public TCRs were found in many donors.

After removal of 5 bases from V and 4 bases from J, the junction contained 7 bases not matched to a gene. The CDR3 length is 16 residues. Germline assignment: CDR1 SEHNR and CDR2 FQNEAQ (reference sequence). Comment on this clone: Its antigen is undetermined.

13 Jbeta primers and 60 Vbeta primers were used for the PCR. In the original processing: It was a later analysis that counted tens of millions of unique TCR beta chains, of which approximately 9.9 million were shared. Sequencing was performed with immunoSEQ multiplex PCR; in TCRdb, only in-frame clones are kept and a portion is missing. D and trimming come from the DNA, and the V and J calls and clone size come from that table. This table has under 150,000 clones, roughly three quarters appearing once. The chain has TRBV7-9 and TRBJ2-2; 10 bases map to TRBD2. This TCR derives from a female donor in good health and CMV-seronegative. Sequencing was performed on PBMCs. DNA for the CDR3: TGTGCCAGCAGCGATAAGGGACTAGCGCTCACCGGGGAGCTGTTTTTT. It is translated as CASSDKGLALTGELFF.